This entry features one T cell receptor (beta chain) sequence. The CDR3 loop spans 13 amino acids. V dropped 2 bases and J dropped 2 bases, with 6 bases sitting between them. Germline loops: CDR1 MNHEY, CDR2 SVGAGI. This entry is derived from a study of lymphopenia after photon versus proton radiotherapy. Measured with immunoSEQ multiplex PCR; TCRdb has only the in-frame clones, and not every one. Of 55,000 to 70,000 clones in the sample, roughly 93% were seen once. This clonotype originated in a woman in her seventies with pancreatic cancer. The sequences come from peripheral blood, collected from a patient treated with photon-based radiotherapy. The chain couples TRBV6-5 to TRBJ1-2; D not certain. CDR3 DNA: TGTGCCAGCAGTTACGACCCCAACTATGGCTACACCTTC. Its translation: CASSYDPNYGYTF.